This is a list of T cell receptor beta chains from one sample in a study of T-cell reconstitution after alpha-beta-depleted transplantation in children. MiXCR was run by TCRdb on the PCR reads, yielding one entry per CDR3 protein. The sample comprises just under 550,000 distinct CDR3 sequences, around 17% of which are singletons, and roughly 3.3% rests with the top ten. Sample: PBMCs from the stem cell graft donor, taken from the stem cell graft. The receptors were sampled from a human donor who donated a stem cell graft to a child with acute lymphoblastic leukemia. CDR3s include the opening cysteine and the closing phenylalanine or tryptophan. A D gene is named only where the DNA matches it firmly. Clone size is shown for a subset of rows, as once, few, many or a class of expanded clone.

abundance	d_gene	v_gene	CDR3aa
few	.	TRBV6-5	CASRLQATSFQQRLGELFF
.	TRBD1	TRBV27	CASTPFRGSAYEQYF
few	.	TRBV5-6	CASSLRLYEQYF
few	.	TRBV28	CASSSAGTGRIAKNIQYF
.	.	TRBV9	CASSVAAGSTDTQYF
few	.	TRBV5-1	CASSPIPEDWDEQYF
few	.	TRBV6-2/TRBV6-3	CASSYLTSTDTQYF
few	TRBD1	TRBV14	CASRRTGFYEQYF
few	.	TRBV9	CASRLATCTYNEQFF
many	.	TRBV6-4	CASSNGDGELFF
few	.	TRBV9	CASSVYIGTEAFF
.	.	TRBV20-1	CSARTGGTIYF
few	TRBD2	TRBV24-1	CATSGDYSYEQYF
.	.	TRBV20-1	CSATRLQETQYF
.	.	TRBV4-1	CASSPLFAGTGELFF
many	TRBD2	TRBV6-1	CASSEASGSAYNEQFF
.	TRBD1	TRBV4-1	CASSQKRRDRGTDTQYF
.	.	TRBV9	CASSGAVPYEQYF
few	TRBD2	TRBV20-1	CSAAPSGRAYNEQFF
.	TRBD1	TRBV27	CASSTSGGVGNQPQHF
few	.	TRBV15	CATSRDGGRYSTDTQYF
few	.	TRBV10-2	CASSEWQTYEQYF
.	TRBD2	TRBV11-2	CASSHPGRLADQETQYF
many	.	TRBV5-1	CASSLEGGGEQYF
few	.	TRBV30	CAWSFLGGSYNEQFF
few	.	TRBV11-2	CASSPFATRSYNEQFF
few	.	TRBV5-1	CASSLEGTGGFF
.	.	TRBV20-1	CSAKATNTGELFF
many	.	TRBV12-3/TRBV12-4	CASSRQMNTEAFF
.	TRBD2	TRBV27	CASSSSSGASTDTQYF
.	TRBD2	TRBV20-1	CSAKRGYNEQFF
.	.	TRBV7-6	CASSLEGGRSYEQYF
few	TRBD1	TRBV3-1	CASGTGGPVHAFF
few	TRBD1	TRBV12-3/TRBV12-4	CASSLSLGLTGGNTEAFF
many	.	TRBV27	CASSSRVPGELFF
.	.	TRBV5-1	CASSLAWASPYSYNEQFF
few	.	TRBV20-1	CSARRPGANEKLFF
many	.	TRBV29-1	CSVEVGNGYPRFYGYTF
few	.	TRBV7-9	CASSLPLHMNTEAFF
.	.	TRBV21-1	CASSKVEVRSTDTQYF
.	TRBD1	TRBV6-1	CASSRGTVNTGELFF
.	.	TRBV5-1	CASSLDHTYNEQFF
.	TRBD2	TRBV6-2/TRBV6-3	CASSYRFIFLAGADTGELFF